This entry concerns a single T cell receptor (beta chain). No antigen is known for it. Per-base qualities were not stored, and no clone one base away is much larger. The sample comes from a study of T cell repertoires and HLA-DP antigens (dated by TCRdb to the late 2010s). In the study overall: The study used an in vitro model of CD4+ T cell alloreactivity against allogeneic HLA-DP presented by transduced HeLa cells. The two alloantigens modelled structurally similar versus dissimilar alloantigens, differing from self at one and ten to eleven peptide-binding groove amino acids, respectively. The three donors, two male and one female, ranged from the 18-to-29 to the 60-to-69 age band. Average DNA input was around 220 ng for sorted CD137+CD4+ samples, compared with 950 to 1,500 ng for pre-culture CD4+ samples.

The CDR3 sequence holds 15 residues, the cysteine and phenylalanine included. Solely the CDR3 DNA is kept, with 45 bases framed from the first base. Based on the germline V gene, the CDR1 and CDR2 sequences are SGHTA and FQGNSA. Trimming removed 4 bases from V and 5 bases from J; the gene matches leave 5 bases unexplained. Findings and caveats that apply to the study as a whole: The naive and memory CD4+ repertoires were not analysed as separate populations. Clones undetected before culture had an average cumulative frequency of roughly 36% against one allele versus 50% to 65% against the other. Limitations included only a few donors, a non-physiological HeLa antigen-presenting system, and the use of total CD4+ responder cells. Similar clonality (around 0.41) was observed for sorted CD137+ cells against both alloantigens, and this clonality was much higher than that observed in pre-culture samples (roughly 0.04).

Magnetic bead negative selection was used to isolate untouched CD4+ T cells from Ficoll-separated PBMC, with purity averaging about 98%. Using magnetic beads, untouched CD4+ T cells were isolated from Ficoll-separated PBMC at approximately 98% purity, with only negligible CD8+ contamination. Peripheral blood mononuclear cells came from the buffy coats of a few healthy blood donors, who served as the study's donors. All three donors were CMV seronegative. The DNeasy Blood & Tissue Kit was used to extract genomic DNA. Genomic DNA from sorted CD137+CD4+ cells and from pre-culture CD4+ baseline samples of each subject was subjected to TCRB sequencing. TCRB CDR3 regions were amplified with the immunoSEQ multiplex PCR using forward primers for 54 TRBV segments and reverse primers for 13 TRBJ segments. Pre-culture CD4+ samples were sequenced at deep resolution with a target of under 250,000 T cell genomes. Sequencing of amplicons was performed on an Illumina HiSeq System, and 87 bp reads covering the CDR3 were generated. In the original analysis: PCR and sequencing errors in the reads were corrected, and alignment to IMGT reference sequences was used to define CDR3 regions. Template and unique rearrangement counts were estimated using synthetic template pools. Clonality was computed by subtracting Pielou's evenness from 1. The Daley-Smith estimator was used to estimate richness. Morisita's index served as the measure of repertoire overlap. A clone counted as low-abundance if it appeared in cultured samples but went undetected in the pre-culture repertoire of the same donor. TCRdb took over this immuneACCESS table, retaining in-frame rearrangements with V and J assigned. Such tables are incomplete; in checked studies, under half of the missing clones stem from an unresolved V gene, and the remainder is unexplained. The DNA was the basis for D and trimming; V, J and clone size are from that table. The sample table lists around 90,000 clones, around 86% of them with a count of one. The ten largest account for 1.5% to 2% of the sample.

Sequences were obtained from CD4+ T cells from PBMCs. This receptor was identified in a man aged 50-60 years in good health and CMV-seronegative. The chain uses TRBV7-2 and TRBJ1-2, with 12 junctional bases fitting TRBD1. The CDR3 reads as follows: CASSSGDRGQYGYTF. In nucleotides, the sequence is TGTGCCAGCAGCTCCGGGGACAGGGGGCAATATGGCTACACCTTC.